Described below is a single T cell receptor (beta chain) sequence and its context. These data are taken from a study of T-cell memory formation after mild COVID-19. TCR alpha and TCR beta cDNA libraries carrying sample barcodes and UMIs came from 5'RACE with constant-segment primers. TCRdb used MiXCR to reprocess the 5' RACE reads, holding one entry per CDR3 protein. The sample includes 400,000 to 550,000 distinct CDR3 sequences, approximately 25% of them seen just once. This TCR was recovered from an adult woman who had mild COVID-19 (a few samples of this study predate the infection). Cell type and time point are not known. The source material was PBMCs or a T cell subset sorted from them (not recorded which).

The CDR3 nucleotides are TGCAGCGTTGAAGGGGGACAGAGTTCATACGAGCAGTACTTC. Translating gives CSVEGGQSSYEQYF. J is TRBJ2-7 and V is TRBV29-1; 7 positions match TRBD1. CDR3 length: 14 amino acids. The V and J ends lost 1 base and 4 bases, in that order; junction bases with no gene match: 7. Germline assignment: CDR1 SQVTM and CDR2 ANQGSEA.